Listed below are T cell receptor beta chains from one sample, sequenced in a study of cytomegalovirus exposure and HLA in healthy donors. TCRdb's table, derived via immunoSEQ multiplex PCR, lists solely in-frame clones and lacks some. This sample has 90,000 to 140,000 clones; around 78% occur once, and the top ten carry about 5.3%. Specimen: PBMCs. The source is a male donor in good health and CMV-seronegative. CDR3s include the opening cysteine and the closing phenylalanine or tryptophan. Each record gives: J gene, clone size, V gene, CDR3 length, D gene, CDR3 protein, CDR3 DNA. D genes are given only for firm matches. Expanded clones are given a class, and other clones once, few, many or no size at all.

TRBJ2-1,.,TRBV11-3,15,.,CASSLELAGGNEQFF,TGTGCCAGCAGCTTAGAGCTAGCAGGCGGGAATGAGCAGTTCTTC
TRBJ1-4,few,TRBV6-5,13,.,CASSGVVGEKLFF,TGTGCCAGCAGTGGAGTGGTGGGTGAAAAACTGTTTTTT
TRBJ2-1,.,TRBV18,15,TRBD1,CASSTRTGSVYEQFF,TGTGCCAGCTCAACAAGGACAGGGTCCGTCTATGAGCAGTTCTTC
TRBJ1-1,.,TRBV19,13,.,CASSIGPNTEAFF,TGTGCCAGTAGTATTGGCCCGAACACTGAAGCTTTCTTT
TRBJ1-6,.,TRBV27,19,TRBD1,CASSSAGGGRSRFYSPLHF,TGTGCCAGCAGTTCGGCAGGGGGCGGCCGAAGCCGTTTTTACTCACCCCTCCACTTT
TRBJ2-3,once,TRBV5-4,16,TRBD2,CASSPSSGGSADTQYF,TGTGCCAGCAGCCCCTCTAGCGGGGGCAGCGCAGATACGCAGTATTTT
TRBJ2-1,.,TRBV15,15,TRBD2,CATSLAGESYNEQFF,TGTGCCACCAGCCTAGCGGGAGAGTCCTACAATGAGCAGTTCTTC
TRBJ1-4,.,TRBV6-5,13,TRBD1,CASGTGGSEKLFF,TGTGCCAGCGGGACAGGGGGTTCAGAAAAACTGTTTTTT
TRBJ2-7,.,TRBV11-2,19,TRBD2,CASSLGGAGVSYSSYEQYF,TGTGCCAGCAGCTTAGGTGGGGCGGGGGTATCCTATAGTTCCTACGAGCAGTACTTC
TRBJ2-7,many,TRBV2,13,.,CASSEATGREQYF,TGTGCCAGCAGTGAAGCGACAGGTCGGGAGCAGTACTTC
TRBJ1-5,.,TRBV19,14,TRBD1,CASKSGQLNQPQHF,TGTGCCAGCAAATCGGGACAGCTCAATCAGCCCCAGCATTTT
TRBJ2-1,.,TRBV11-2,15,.,CASSLEVTRFGEQFF,TGTGCCAGCAGCTTAGAGGTGACTAGATTCGGGGAGCAGTTCTTC
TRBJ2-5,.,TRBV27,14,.,CASSPSAGGETQYF,TGTGCCAGCAGCCCTAGCGCCGGAGGGGAGACCCAGTACTTC
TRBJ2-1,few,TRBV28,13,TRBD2,CASSNLGGRAGFF,TGTGCCAGCAGTAATCTCGGCGGGAGGGCCGGGTTCTTC
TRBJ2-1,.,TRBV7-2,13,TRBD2,CASSFAGTSGMVF,TGTGCCAGCAGCTTCGCCGGGACTAGCGGGATGGTCTTC
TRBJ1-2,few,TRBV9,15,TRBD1,CASSPGTGLNYGYTF,TGTGCCAGCAGCCCAGGGACAGGGCTTAACTATGGCTACACCTTC
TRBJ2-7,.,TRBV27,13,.,CASTRDFRDEQYF,TGTGCCAGCACCCGGGACTTTCGGGACGAGCAGTACTTC
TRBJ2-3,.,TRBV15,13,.,CAIPGANTDTQYF,TGTGCCATACCAGGGGCCAACACAGATACGCAGTATTTT
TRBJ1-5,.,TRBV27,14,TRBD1,CASSFQGENQPQHF,TGTGCCAGCAGTTTCCAGGGGGAGAATCAGCCCCAGCATTTT
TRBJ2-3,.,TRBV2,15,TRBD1,CASMGTGGFTDTQYF,TGTGCCAGCATGGGGACAGGGGGTTTCACAGATACGCAGTATTTT
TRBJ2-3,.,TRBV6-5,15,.,CASSYSSDPADTQYF,TGTGCCAGCAGTTACTCGAGTGACCCAGCGGATACGCAGTATTTT
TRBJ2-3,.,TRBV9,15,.,CASSVASLVVHTQYF,TGTGCCAGCAGCGTAGCTTCTCTAGTCGTTCATACGCAGTATTTT
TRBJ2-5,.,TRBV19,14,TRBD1,CASRTGMNEETQYF,TGTGCCAGTAGGACAGGGATGAACGAAGAGACCCAGTACTTC
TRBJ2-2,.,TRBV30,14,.,CAWSVRGRTGELFF,TGTGCCTGGAGTGTACGAGGGCGTACCGGGGAGCTGTTTTTT
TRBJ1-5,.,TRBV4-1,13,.,CASSQSGNQPQHF,TGCGCCAGCAGCCAGAGCGGAAATCAGCCCCAGCATTTT
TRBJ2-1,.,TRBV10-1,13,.,CASRDWVYNEQFF,TGCGCCAGCCGGGACTGGGTGTACAATGAGCAGTTCTTC
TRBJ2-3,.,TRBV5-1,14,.,CASSLDGSTDTQYF,TGCGCCAGCAGCTTGGACGGTAGCACAGATACGCAGTATTTT
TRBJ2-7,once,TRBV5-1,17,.,CASSLVINREKGGKQYF,TGCGCCAGCAGCTTGGTGATCAACAGGGAGAAAGGCGGCAAGCAGTACTTC
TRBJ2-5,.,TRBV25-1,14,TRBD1,CASSEGRGRKTQYF,TGTGCCAGCAGTGAAGGCAGGGGGCGAAAGACCCAGTACTTC
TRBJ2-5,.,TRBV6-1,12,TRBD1,CASPGQGGEQYF,TGTGCCAGCCCTGGACAGGGGGGAGAGCAGTACTTC
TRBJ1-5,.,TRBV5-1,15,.,CASSPTGNGNQPQHF,TGCGCCAGCAGCCCCACGGGGAACGGCAATCAGCCCCAGCATTTT
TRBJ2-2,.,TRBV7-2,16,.,CASSLVGGSDTGELFF,TGTGCCAGCAGCTTAGTGGGGGGTTCGGACACCGGGGAGCTGTTTTTT
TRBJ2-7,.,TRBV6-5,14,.,CASSYSETSYEQYF,TGTGCCAGCAGTTACTCGGAGACTTCCTACGAGCAGTACTTC
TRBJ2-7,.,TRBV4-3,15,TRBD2,CASSQESSGNFEQYF,TGCGCCAGCAGCCAAGAGTCTAGCGGGAATTTCGAGCAGTACTTC
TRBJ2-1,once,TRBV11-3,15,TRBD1,CASSRPGQGVNEQFF,TGTGCCAGCAGCCGTCCGGGACAGGGCGTCAATGAGCAGTTCTTC
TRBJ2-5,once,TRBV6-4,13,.,CASSPDRGETQYF,TGTGCCAGCAGTCCGGACCGGGGAGAGACCCAGTACTTC
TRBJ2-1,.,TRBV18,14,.,CASSRTGTYNEQFF,TGTGCCAGCTCTCGAACGGGGACCTACAATGAGCAGTTCTTC
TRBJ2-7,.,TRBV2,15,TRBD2,CASSFTGGSSYEQYF,TGTGCCAGCAGTTTTACTGGCGGGAGTTCCTACGAGCAGTACTTC
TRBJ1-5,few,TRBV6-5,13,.,CASSYSTNQPQHF,TGTGCCAGCAGTTACTCGACAAATCAGCCCCAGCATTTT
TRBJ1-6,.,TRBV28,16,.,CASSGQRGSYNSPLHF,TGTGCCAGCAGCGGACAGCGTGGCTCCTATAATTCACCCCTCCACTTT
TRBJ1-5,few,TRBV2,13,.,CASRVEGLQPQHF,TGTGCCAGCAGAGTTGAGGGTCTACAGCCCCAGCATTTT
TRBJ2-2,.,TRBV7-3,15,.,CASSHGQLRAGELFF,TGTGCCAGCAGCCACGGACAGCTAAGGGCCGGGGAGCTGTTTTTT
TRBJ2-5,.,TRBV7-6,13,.,CASSARGGETQYF,TGTGCCAGCAGCGCGAGAGGGGGTGAGACCCAGTACTTC
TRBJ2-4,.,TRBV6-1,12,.,CASSAGENIQYF,TGTGCCAGCAGTGCGGGAGAAAACATTCAGTACTTC
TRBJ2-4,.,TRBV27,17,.,CASSISGNRAAKNIQYF,TGTGCCAGCAGTATTTCAGGGAACCGAGCTGCCAAAAACATTCAGTACTTC
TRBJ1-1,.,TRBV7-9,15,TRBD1,CASSKTGSGYTEAFF,TGTGCCAGCAGCAAGACAGGGTCCGGATACACTGAAGCTTTCTTT
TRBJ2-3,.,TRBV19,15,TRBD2,CASSRRTSETDTQYF,TGTGCCAGTAGTCGGCGGACTAGCGAGACAGATACGCAGTATTTT
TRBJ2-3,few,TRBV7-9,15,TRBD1,CASSLGGGGTDTQYF,TGTGCCAGCAGCTTAGGAGGGGGCGGGACAGATACGCAGTATTTT
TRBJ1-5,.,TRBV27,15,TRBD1,CASRTGAQGNQPQHF,TGTGCCAGCAGAACAGGGGCTCAGGGCAATCAGCCCCAGCATTTT
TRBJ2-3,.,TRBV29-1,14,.,CSVARGASTDTQYF,TGCAGCGTTGCGCGAGGCGCTAGCACAGATACGCAGTATTTT
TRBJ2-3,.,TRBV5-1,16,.,CASSLDSSGPTDTQYF,TGCGCCAGCAGCTTGGATTCCAGCGGCCCCACAGATACGCAGTATTTT
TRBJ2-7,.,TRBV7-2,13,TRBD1,CASSSQGASEQYF,TGTGCCAGCAGCTCACAGGGGGCGAGCGAGCAGTACTTC
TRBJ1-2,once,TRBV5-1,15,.,CASSLLNRGDYGYTF,TGCGCCAGCAGCTTGCTAAATCGGGGGGACTATGGCTACACCTTC
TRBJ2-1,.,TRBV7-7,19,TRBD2,CASSLSTGLLAGGSDEQFF,TGTGCCAGCAGCCTGTCGACAGGGCTACTAGCGGGGGGGTCGGATGAGCAGTTCTTC
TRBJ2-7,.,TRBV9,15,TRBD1,CASSVGTGGSYEQYF,TGTGCCAGCAGCGTAGGGACAGGGGGCTCCTACGAGCAGTACTTC